Each of the 13 T cell receptor beta chains below was sequenced from the same sample in a study of blood T cell repertoires in COVID-19. Using immunoSEQ multiplex PCR, the repertoire was profiled, and TCRdb retains in-frame clones only, with some absent. The sample has around 41,000 clones; around 88% are singletons. Sequenced material: peripheral blood. The receptors were gathered from a woman of 80 years or more with active or convalescent COVID-19.

The chain links TRBV25-1 to TRBJ1-2, with D perhaps TRBD1 (5 bases). Germline CDR1 MGHDK, CDR2 SYGVNS. The CDR3 totals 16 residues. Trimming left V 6 bases short and J 4 bases short, with 21 bases between. CDR3 DNA sequence: TGTGCCAGCAGCGGAGGGGATACGGGTTCGATCTATGGCTACACCTTC. This codes for CASSGGDTGSIYGYTF.

V gene TRBV5-1 combines with J gene TRBJ2-3, with 10 bases fitting TRBD1. This CDR3 has 18 amino acids. The germline CDR1 and CDR2 sequences are SGHRS and YFSETQ. Trimming took 5 bases from V and 2 from J; bases not matched to a gene: 14. The DNA for the CDR3 is TGCGCCAGCAGGGACCGGGACAGGGGTGTTGAGAACACAGATACGCAGTATTTT. This translates into CASRDRDRGVENTDTQYF.

The V and J genes are TRBV14 and TRBJ2-1; 13 bases are shared with TRBD2. Germline CDR1 is SGHDN and CDR2 is FVKESK. The ends lost 4 bases at V and 2 bases at J; junction bases unmatched: 8. The CDR3 length is 18 residues. CDR3 sequence reads: CASSPRLLAGGTYNEQFF. The CDR3 region has the DNA TGTGCCAGCAGCCCTCGACTACTAGCGGGGGGGACCTACAATGAGCAGTTCTTC.

The rearrangement uses TRBV19 and TRBJ2-2, with 9 nucleotides matching TRBD2. J gave up 6 bases and V 6 bases, and 11 bases lay outside the gene matches. This CDR3 contains 16 residues. The V gene's germline CDR1 is LNHDA and CDR2 SQIVND (reference sequence). The CDR3, as DNA: TGTGCCAGTAGCGATGGGGCTAGCGGGATCGCCGGGGAGCTGTTTTTT. Translation gives CASSDGASGIAGELFF.

V and J are TRBV19 and TRBJ2-2; possibly TRBD1 for D (5 bases). The CDR3 runs to 15 residues. V was cut by 7 bases and J by 1 base, with 13 bases left in between. In germline, CDR1 is LNHDA, CDR2 SQIVND (reference sequence). CDR3: CASNIGVMNTGELFF. The CDR3 nucleotides are TGTGCCAGTAACATAGGGGTGATGAACACCGGGGAGCTGTTTTTT.

V is TRBV28 and J is TRBJ1-2, with TRBD1 as a possible D gene (6 bases). Trimming shortened V by 2 bases and J by 8 bases, and 15 bases separated the two germline ends. Per germline, CDR1 MDHEN and CDR2 SYDVKM. This CDR3 is 14 amino acids long. The CDR3: CASSLQYRDDGYTF. CDR3 nucleotide sequence: TGTGCCAGCAGTTTACAGTACAGGGACGACGGCTACACCTTC.

The V call is TRBV5-1, the J call TRBJ2-2, with 7 bases identical to TRBD2. The CDR3 is 16 amino acids. Germline V gene lookup returns CDR1 SGHRS and CDR2 YFSETQ. The trim removed 3 bases at V and 1 base at J, leaving 6 bases unmatched. CDR3 coding DNA: TGCGCCAGCAGCTCTAATAGCGGGCTGAACACCGGGGAGCTGTTTTTT. Its translation: CASSSNSGLNTGELFF.

The V call is TRBV15, the J call TRBJ2-7; D might be TRBD1 (5 bases). V gave up 0 bases and J gave up 2 bases, with 26 bases separating them. This CDR3 contains 20 residues. Germline loops: CDR1 LNHNV, CDR2 YYDKDF (reference sequence). The CDR3: CATSRDYARQLSKEPYEQYF. The CDR3 region has the DNA TGTGCCACCAGCAGAGATTATGCTAGACAGTTGTCCAAAGAACCCTACGAGCAGTACTTC. Full variable domain (rest looked up from reference TRBV15 and TRBJ2-7): DAMVIQNPRYQVTQFGKPVTLSCSQTLNHNVMYWYQQKSSQAPKLLFHYYDKDFNNEADTPDNFQSRRPNTSFCFLDIRSPGLGDTAMYLCATSRDYARQLSKEPYEQYFGPGTRLTVT.

There are a few counts of this clone. The chain carries TRBV5-1 and TRBJ1-4, with D possibly being TRBD1 (5 bases). Germline CDR1 reads SGHRS; CDR2 reads YFSETQ. This CDR3 region has 12 residues. Between the trimmed V and J ends, which lost 5 bases and 7 bases, there was a span of 9 bases. The CDR3 DNA sequence: TGCGCCAGCAGAGGACAAGGTGAAAAACTGTTTTTT. It translates to CASRGQGEKLFF.

The chain couples TRBV20-1 to TRBJ2-1; 8 bases match TRBD2. Per germline, CDR1 DFQATT and CDR2 SNEGSKA (reference sequence). Trimming took 3 bases from V and 7 from J; bases not matched to a gene: 14. The CDR3 extends over 16 amino acids. DNA of the CDR3: TGCAGTGCTAGTTCAACGAAACGGGAGGGCCGGAATGAGCAGTTCTTC. It is translated as CSASSTKREGRNEQFF.

The chain carries TRBV19 and TRBJ2-1; D is ambiguous. The CDR3 has 17 amino acids. Germline V CDR1 and CDR2: LNHDA, SQIVND (reference sequence). The V end lost 3 bases, the J end lost 2 bases, and 17 bases lay between the germline ends. The CDR3 nucleotides are TGTGCCAGTAGTATTTCACCGAGGCCCCTAACCTACAATGAGCAGTTCTTC. Its protein is CASSISPRPLTYNEQFF. Together with reference TRBV19 and TRBJ2-1, the CDR3 gives the full variable domain: DGGITQSPKYLFRKEGQNVTLSCEQNLNHDAMYWYRQDPGQGLRLIYYSQIVNDFQKGDIAEGYSVSREKKESFPLTVTSAQKNPTAFYLCASSISPRPLTYNEQFFGPGTRLTVL.

V gene TRBV29-1 combines with J gene TRBJ2-2, with TRBD2 matching 8 bases. J gave up 2 bases and V 6 bases, and 8 bases lay outside the gene matches. Germline values: CDR1 SQVTM, CDR2 ANQGSEA. This CDR3 is built from 15 residues. CDR3 amino acids: CSVISGSGNTGELFF. The CDR3 nucleotides read TGCAGCGTAATCAGCGGGAGTGGAAACACCGGGGAGCTGTTTTTT.

Judged by abundance, this clone is medium-sized. This rearrangement joins TRBV10-3 to TRBJ2-1; TRBD1 might be the D (5 bases). The germline V gene has CDR1 ENHRY and CDR2 SYGVKD. Trimming removed 0 bases from V and 12 bases from J, with 9 bases in between. The CDR3 runs to 12 residues. In DNA form, the CDR3 reads TGTGCCATCAGTGAGTCTGGGCAGGGGCAGTTCTTC. Translated, it gives CAISESGQGQFF.